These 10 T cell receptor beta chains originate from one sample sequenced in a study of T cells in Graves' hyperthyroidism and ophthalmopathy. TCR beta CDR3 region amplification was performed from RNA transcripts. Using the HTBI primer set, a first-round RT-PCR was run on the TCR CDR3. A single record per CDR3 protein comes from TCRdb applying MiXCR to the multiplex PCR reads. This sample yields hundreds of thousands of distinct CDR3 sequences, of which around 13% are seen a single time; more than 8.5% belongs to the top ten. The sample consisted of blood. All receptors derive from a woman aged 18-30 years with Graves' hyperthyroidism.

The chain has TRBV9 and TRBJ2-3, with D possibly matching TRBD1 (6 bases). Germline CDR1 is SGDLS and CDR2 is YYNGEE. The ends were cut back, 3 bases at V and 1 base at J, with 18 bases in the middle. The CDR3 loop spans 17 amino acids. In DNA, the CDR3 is TGTGCCAGCAGCGCCAATCCAGGGGTAGTGCGCACAGATACGCAGTATTTT. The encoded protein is CASSANPGVVRTDTQYF.

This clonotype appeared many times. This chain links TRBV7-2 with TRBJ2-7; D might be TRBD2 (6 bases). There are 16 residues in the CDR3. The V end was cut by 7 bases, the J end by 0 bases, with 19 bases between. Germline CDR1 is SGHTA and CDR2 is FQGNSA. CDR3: CASNPRAAGSSYEQYF. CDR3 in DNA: TGTGCCAGCAACCCTAGGGCGGCGGGGAGCTCCTACGAGCAGTACTTC.

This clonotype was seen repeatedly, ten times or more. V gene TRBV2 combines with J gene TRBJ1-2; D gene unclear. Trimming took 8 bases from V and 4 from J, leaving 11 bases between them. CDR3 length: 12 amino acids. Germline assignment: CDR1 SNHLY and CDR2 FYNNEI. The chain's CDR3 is CASRSRAYGYTF. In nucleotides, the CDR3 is TGTGCCAGCCGATCGAGGGCCTATGGCTACACCTTC.

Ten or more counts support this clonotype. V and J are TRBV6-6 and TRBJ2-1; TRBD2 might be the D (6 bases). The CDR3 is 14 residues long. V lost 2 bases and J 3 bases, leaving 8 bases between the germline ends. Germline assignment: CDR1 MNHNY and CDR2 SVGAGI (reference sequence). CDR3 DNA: TGTGCCAGCAGTTACCGCGGGAACTACAATGAGCAGTTCTTC. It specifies CASSYRGNYNEQFF.

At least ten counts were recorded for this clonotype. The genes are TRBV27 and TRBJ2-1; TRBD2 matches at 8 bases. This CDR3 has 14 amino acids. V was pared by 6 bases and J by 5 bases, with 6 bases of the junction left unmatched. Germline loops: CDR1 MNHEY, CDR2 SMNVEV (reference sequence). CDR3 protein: CASSPSGRNNEQFF. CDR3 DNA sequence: TGTGCCAGCAGCCCGAGCGGGAGAAACAATGAGCAGTTCTTC.

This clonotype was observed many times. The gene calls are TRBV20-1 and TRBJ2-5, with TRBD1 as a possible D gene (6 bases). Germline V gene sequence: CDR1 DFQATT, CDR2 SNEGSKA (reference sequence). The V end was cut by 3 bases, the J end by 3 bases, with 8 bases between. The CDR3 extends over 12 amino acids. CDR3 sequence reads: CSASQGKETQYF. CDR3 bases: TGCAGTGCTAGTCAGGGGAAAGAGACCCAGTACTTC.

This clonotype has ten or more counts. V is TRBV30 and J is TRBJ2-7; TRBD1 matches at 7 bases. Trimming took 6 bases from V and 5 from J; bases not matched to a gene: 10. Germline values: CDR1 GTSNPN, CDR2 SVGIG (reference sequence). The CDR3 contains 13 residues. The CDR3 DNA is TGTGCCTGCGGGACAGCCATGTCAAACGAGCAGTACTTC. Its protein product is CACGTAMSNEQYF.

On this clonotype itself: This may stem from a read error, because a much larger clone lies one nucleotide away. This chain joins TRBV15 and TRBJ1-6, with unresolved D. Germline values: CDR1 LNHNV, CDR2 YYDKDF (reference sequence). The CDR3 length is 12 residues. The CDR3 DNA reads TGTGCCACCAGCAGTATCAGCTCACCCCCCCACTTT. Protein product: CATSSISSPPHF.

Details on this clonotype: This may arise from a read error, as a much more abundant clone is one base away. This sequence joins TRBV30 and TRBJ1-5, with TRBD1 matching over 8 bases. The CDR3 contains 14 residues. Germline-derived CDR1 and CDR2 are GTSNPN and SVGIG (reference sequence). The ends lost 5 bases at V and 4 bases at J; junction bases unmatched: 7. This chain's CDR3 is CAWGSRTGNQPQHF. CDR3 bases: TGTGCCTGGGGTTCCAGGACAGGGAATCAGCCCCAGCATTTT.

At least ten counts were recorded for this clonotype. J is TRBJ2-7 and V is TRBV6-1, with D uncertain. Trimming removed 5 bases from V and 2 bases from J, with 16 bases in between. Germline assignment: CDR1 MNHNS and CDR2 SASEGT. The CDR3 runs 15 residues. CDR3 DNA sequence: TGTGCCAGCAGTCCGCTGCTCGGCAGGACCTACGAGCAGTACTTC. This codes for CASSPLLGRTYEQYF.